The sequence of this T cell receptor beta chain was determined in a study of T cell repertoires in cytomegalovirus infection (dated by TCRdb to between 2018 and 2021). At the level of the whole study: Donor HLA type was relevant to the analysis, because carriage of CMV infection together with the matching HLA type was indicated by public TCR beta signatures. The research as a whole found: The ex vivo response was dominated by HLA-C-restricted CMV-specific TCR beta clonotypes, and the single most frequent clonotype in two of eight donors was supplied by these HLA-C-restricted clonotypes. Cumulative frequency of public TCR beta family members discriminated carriers of CMV infection plus the relevant HLA type in this cohort and an independent roughly 320-donor cohort.

On this clonotype: Its antigen target is currently unknown. No much larger clone is present one base from it, and per-base qualities are unavailable.

V is pared back by 5 bases and J by 4 bases, with 14 bases lying between the germline termini. CDR1 is given as SEHNR and CDR2 as FQNEAQ, both from the germline V gene (reference sequence). Including cysteine and phenylalanine, the CDR3 has 14 amino acids. The entry retains the CDR3 DNA only, 42 bases that are in frame from base 1. The instrument given in TCRdb is Illumina HiSeq 1500. TCRdb handled the public reads itself, with Q25 trimming in fastp and clone calling in MiXCR, and kept productive beta chains. For every CDR3 protein sequence, its rows merge into one entry that carries the most common genes and DNA. This sample gives 600,000 to 800,000 distinct CDR3 sequences in total; 20% to 25% of them show up just once. Of the sample, 6.5% to 10% falls within the top ten clones.

The sequence came from a human donor in good health (CMV status not recorded). Some clones in this sample may be carry-over from other donors' samples. The sequencing sample was made of CD8+ T cells from PBMCs. In this chain, TRBV7-9 is recombined with TRBJ2-5; the D gene is perhaps TRBD2, on 6 matching bases. The DNA sequence reads TGTGCCAGCAGCGACCCGACTAGTCGAGAGACCCAGTACTTC. Translated, this is CASSDPTSRETQYF.